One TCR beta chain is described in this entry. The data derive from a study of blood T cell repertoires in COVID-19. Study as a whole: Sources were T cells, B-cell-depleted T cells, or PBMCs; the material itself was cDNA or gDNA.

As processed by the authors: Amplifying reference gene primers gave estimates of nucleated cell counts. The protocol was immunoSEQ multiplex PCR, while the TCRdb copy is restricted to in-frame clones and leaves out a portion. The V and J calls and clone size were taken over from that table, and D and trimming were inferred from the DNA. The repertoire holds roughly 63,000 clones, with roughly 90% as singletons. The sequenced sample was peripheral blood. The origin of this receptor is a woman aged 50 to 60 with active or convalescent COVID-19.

The CDR3 loop is CASSSRDYNEQFF. CDR3 coding DNA: TGTGCCAGCAGTTCGAGAGACTACAATGAGCAGTTCTTC. The chain employs TRBV12-3 or TRBV12-4 and TRBJ2-1, with D unresolved. The V and J ends lost 4 bases and 3 bases respectively, with 7 bases between them. This CDR3 is built from 13 residues.